This T cell receptor beta chain came from a study of regulatory T cells in long-lasting Graves disease. Study as a whole: Positivity for TSH receptor antibodies plus over 5 years of antithyroid drugs meant persistent Graves' disease.

Study results and caveats: Only a small sample size was used, which may have cut accuracy. Those with persistent Graves' had less TCR diversity than newly diagnosed patients.

Combining iRepertoire HTBI primers with Arm-PCR of CDR3 regions, the authors built TCR beta libraries. Each CDR3 protein is one row after TCRdb ran MiXCR on the multiplex PCR reads. The sample includes around 430,000 distinct CDR3 sequences, 20% to 25% of them seen just once. Germline lookup yields CDR1 SGHTA and CDR2 FQGNSA. The CDR3 has 16 residues. V gave up 7 bases and J gave up 8 bases; unmatched junction bases: 12. This clonotype occurred many times. Its antigen is unidentified. Time point of the sample: persistent/refractory GD, antithyroid drugs over 5 years with positive TRAb. Extracted PBMC RNA gave rise to the TCR library.

The gene calls are TRBV7-2 and TRBJ1-3, with TRBD1 matching 12 bases. The receptor was derived from a female donor with Graves disease. The sequences come from peripheral blood mononuclear cells (PBMCs), collected when the disease was refractory, from a patient treated with antithyroid drugs. The CDR3 spells CASTPVGTGGSDTIYF. The CDR3, as DNA: TGTGCCAGCACTCCCGTCGGGACAGGGGGCTCGGACACCATATATTTT.